One and the same sample provided the 28 T cell receptor beta chains below, sequenced in a study of chemoradiotherapy in HPV16-positive cancers. The protocol was immunoSEQ multiplex PCR, while the TCRdb copy is restricted to in-frame clones and leaves out a portion. The sample holds 3,500 to 4,500 clones, roughly 71% seen once. This sample was taken from a patient who underwent chemoradiotherapy. The origin of the receptors is a human donor with HPV-associated anogenital cancer.

V usage is TRBV19 and J usage is TRBJ2-7, with 7 positions matching TRBD2. The CDR3 loop spans 11 amino acids. Trimming at V came to 7 bases and at J to 3 bases, leaving 0 bases not matched to a gene. The V gene's germline CDR1 is LNHDA and CDR2 SQIVND (reference sequence). CDR3 DNA sequence: TGTGCCAGTACGGGGGGCTACGAGCAGTACTTC. This gives the protein CASTGGYEQYF.

The sample holds a few counts of this clone. J is TRBJ2-1 and V is TRBV5-1; a possible D gene is TRBD1 (5 bases). From germline, CDR1 is SGHRS and CDR2 YFSETQ. The CDR3 is 15 residues long. Deletions cut 5 bases from V and 4 bases from J, with 16 bases between. CDR3 residues: CASRFPGSRYNEQFF. The CDR3 DNA reads TGCGCCAGCAGATTCCCAGGGTCCAGGTACAATGAGCAGTTCTTC.

This chain uses TRBV19 with TRBJ1-1, with D unclear. Looked up from germline, CDR1 is LNHDA and CDR2 is SQIVND (reference sequence). The CDR3 runs 13 residues. Trimming shortened V by 3 bases and J by 4 bases, and 9 bases separated the two germline ends. The CDR3: CASSIEGITEAFF. DNA for the CDR3: TGTGCCAGTAGTATTGAAGGGATCACTGAAGCTTTCTTT.

The chain carries TRBV4-1 and TRBJ2-5; D unclear. V was trimmed by 0 bases and J by 0 bases, leaving 14 bases between them. CDR1 and CDR2 from the germline V gene are MGHRA and YSYEKL. The length of the CDR3 is 17 residues. The CDR3 sequence is CASSQDPLGRNQETQYF. The CDR3, as DNA: TGCGCCAGCAGCCAAGATCCGCTCGGCAGAAACCAAGAGACCCAGTACTTC.

In DNA, the CDR3 is TGTGCCAGCAGTTACGCGAGTGCCGGCTACGAGCAGTACTTC. Protein product: CASSYASAGYEQYF. The chain couples TRBV6-6 to TRBJ2-7; D gene unclear. Germline V lookup: CDR1 MNHNY, CDR2 SVGAGI (reference sequence). The CDR3 is 14 amino acids. V shed 2 bases and J shed 3 bases, with 11 bases lying between them.

This clone counts as large. The same CDR3 is also encoded by other DNA sequences in this sample. The chain links TRBV27 to TRBJ2-1; a possible D gene is TRBD2 (6 bases). CDR1 MNHEY and CDR2 SMNVEV come from the germline V gene (reference sequence). The CDR3 loop spans 13 amino acids. V was trimmed by 2 bases and J by 7 bases, leaving 9 bases between them. CDR3 residues: CASSLNAGNEQFF. For the CDR3, the DNA is TGTGCCAGCAGTTTAAATGCGGGAAATGAGCAGTTCTTC.

This chain joins TRBV27 and TRBJ2-3; no definite D call. The CDR3 has 14 residues. V dropped 0 bases and J dropped 2 bases, with 6 bases sitting between them. Germline assignment: CDR1 MNHEY and CDR2 SMNVEV (reference sequence). The CDR3 DNA sequence: TGTGCCAGCAGTTTATCACCCCACACAGATACGCAGTATTTT. Translating gives CASSLSPHTDTQYF.

A single count supports this clone. The chain joins TRBV15 to TRBJ2-5; 7 positions agree with TRBD1. V shed 1 base, J shed 4 bases, and the junction held 6 bases outside the gene matches. The germline V gene has CDR1 LNHNV and CDR2 YYDKDF (reference sequence). The CDR3 is 15 amino acids. CDR3 sequence reads: CATSRGQGIRETQYF. CDR3 nucleotides: TGTGCCACCAGCAGAGGACAGGGTATTCGAGAGACCCAGTACTTC.

The chain employs TRBV6-4 and TRBJ1-2; 11 nucleotides line up with TRBD1. The V gene end was trimmed by 3 bases and the J gene end by 10 bases; junction bases not matched to a gene: 7. The CDR3 length is 14 residues. The germline V gene has CDR1 MRHNA and CDR2 SNTAGT. CDR3 in DNA: TGTGCCAGCAGTGAGACGGGACAGGGGGTTGCCTACACCTTC. It yields the protein CASSETGQGVAYTF.

The table lists this clone with a count of one. The chain links TRBV4-1 to TRBJ1-6; TRBD1 aligns across 7 bases. Unmatched junction bases numbered 11, after V lost 4 bases and J lost 8 bases. The CDR3 contains 16 residues. Germline V gene data show CDR1 as MGHRA and CDR2 as YSYEKL. The CDR3 is CASSPVTGFSYSPLHF. The CDR3, as DNA: TGCGCCAGCAGCCCAGTGACAGGGTTTAGCTATTCACCCCTCCACTTT.

V is TRBV4-2 and J is TRBJ2-1; 9 positions agree with TRBD2. Per germline, CDR1 LGHNA and CDR2 YNFKEQ. V shed 6 bases and J 2 bases; nucleotides not matched to a gene: 5. The CDR3 is 15 amino acids. In nucleotides, the CDR3 is TGTGCCAGCAGGGTAAGCGGGGGGACCTACAATGAGCAGTTCTTC. This codes for CASRVSGGTYNEQFF.

The chain has TRBV5-5 and TRBJ2-7; 7 bases map to TRBD1. The length of the CDR3 is 14 residues. Trimming cost V 5 bases and J 0 bases; bases outside gene matches: 5. Germline V CDR1 and CDR2: SGHKS, YYEKEE (reference sequence). CDR3 in amino acids: CASRRGQSSYEQYF. The DNA of the CDR3 is TGTGCCAGCAGACGGGGACAGAGCTCCTACGAGCAGTACTTC. The complete variable domain, with remaining parts taken from reference TRBV5-5 and TRBJ2-7, reads DAGVTQSPTHLIKTRGQQVTLRCSPISGHKSVSWYQQVLGQGPQFIFQYYEKEERGRGNFPDRFSARQFPNYSSELNVNALLLGDSALYLCASRRGQSSYEQYFGPGTRLTVT.

This clone was observed a single time. The rearrangement joins TRBV6-1 to TRBJ2-3; 14 nucleotides line up with TRBD2. Trimming took 3 bases from V and 5 from J; bases not matched to a gene: 10. Per germline, CDR1 MNHNS and CDR2 SASEGT. The CDR3 is 18 amino acids. The CDR3 DNA sequence: TGTGCCAGCAGTGATAACCCGGGACTAGCGGGAGTAATAGATACGCAGTATTTT. Its translation is CASSDNPGLAGVIDTQYF.

This clone was counted between two and nine times. V is TRBV15 and J is TRBJ1-5, with D tentatively TRBD1 (6 bases). CDR1 and CDR2 (germline): LNHNV, YYDKDF (reference sequence). The CDR3 length is 16 residues. With 8 bases removed from V and 1 base from J, the gap between germline ends came to 18 bases. Written as DNA, the CDR3 is TGTGCCACCTCCGAAAGGGGGAGTGGGAGCAATCAGCCCCAGCATTTT. This gives the protein CATSERGSGSNQPQHF.

CDR3 nucleotides: TGTGCCAGCAGGTCGGACCGTGGCACAGATACGCAGTATTTT. Translated: CASRSDRGTDTQYF. This chain links TRBV6-1 with TRBJ2-3; D is uncertain. The CDR3 totals 14 residues. The germline V and J ends were trimmed by 6 bases and 1 base, with 11 bases remaining between them. The germline CDR1 and CDR2 sequences are MNHNS and SASEGT.

This rearrangement joins TRBV29-1 to TRBJ1-4, with a possible D match to TRBD1 (5 bases). Germline V lookup: CDR1 SQVTM, CDR2 ANQGSEA. The CDR3 length is 14 residues. Trimming left V 4 bases short and J 0 bases short, with 9 bases between. CDR3 in amino acids: CSVVGEATNEKLFF. CDR3 in DNA: TGCAGCGTTGTGGGGGAAGCAACTAATGAAAAACTGTTTTTT.

This chain connects TRBV18 to TRBJ2-7; 9 bases match TRBD1. CDR3 length equals 15 residues. V shed 4 bases, J shed 4 bases, and the junction held 8 bases outside the gene matches. Germline-derived CDR1 and CDR2 are KGHSH and LQKENI. The CDR3 sequence is CASSRDRAGGYEQYF. The DNA for the CDR3 is TGTGCCAGCTCACGGGACAGGGCGGGTGGTTACGAGCAGTACTTC.

This clone came up once. This chain uses TRBV19 with TRBJ2-3; no reliable D call. This CDR3 contains 12 residues. V was cut by 4 bases and J by 8 bases, with 10 bases left in between. The germline CDR1 and CDR2 sequences are LNHDA and SQIVND (reference sequence). Here the CDR3 DNA reads TGTGCCAGTAGTAGGGCGAGTACTACGCAGTATTTT. This sequence encodes CASSRASTTQYF.

This chain connects TRBV30 to TRBJ2-3, with 8 positions matching TRBD2. The V gene's germline CDR1 is GTSNPN and CDR2 SVGIG (reference sequence). After removal of 4 bases from V and 3 bases from J, the junction contained 12 bases not matched to a gene. The CDR3 is 16 amino acids. CDR3 sequence reads: CAWTPVGTSGTDTQYF. CDR3 DNA sequence: TGTGCCTGGACTCCGGTGGGAACTAGCGGAACAGATACGCAGTATTTT.

V gene TRBV10-3 combines with J gene TRBJ2-3; D call uncertain. The CDR3 sequence is 14 residues long. Germline CDR1 ENHRY, CDR2 SYGVKD. V was pared by 0 bases and J by 5 bases, with 9 bases between. CDR3 nucleotides: TGTGCCATCAGTGAGTCGCCCCCCCAAGATACGCAGTATTTT. Translating it yields CAISESPPQDTQYF.

The chain couples TRBV11-2 to TRBJ2-5; tentatively, D is TRBD2 (5 bases). Germline V gene sequence: CDR1 SGHAT, CDR2 FQNNGV. There are 13 residues in the CDR3. V was shortened by 1 base and J by 4 bases, with 7 bases between the two germline ends. The CDR3 DNA follows: TGTGCCAGCAGCTTAGCCACTAGAGAGACCCAGTACTTC. This sequence encodes CASSLATRETQYF.

The chain joins TRBV10-3 to TRBJ1-2; the D is unclear. Trimming left V 2 bases short and J 3 bases short, with 13 bases between. The germline CDR1 and CDR2 sequences are ENHRY and SYGVKD. This CDR3 is 15 amino acids long. The CDR3 loop reads CAISENNRQDYGYTF. CDR3 bases: TGTGCCATCAGTGAGAACAACAGACAAGACTATGGCTACACCTTC.

The chain employs TRBV21-1 and TRBJ2-3; no DNA check was done on the table's D call, TRBD1. TRBV21-1 is flagged as a pseudogene. The CDR3 contains 17 residues. The CDR3 reads CASSTTGTGVFTDTQYF. The CDR3, as DNA: TGTGCCAGCAGCACTACCGGGACAGGGGTATTCACAGATACGCAGTATTTT.

The rearrangement joins TRBV18 to TRBJ2-3; 7 bases match TRBD1. The CDR3 loop spans 12 amino acids. The germline gives CDR1 KGHSH, CDR2 LQKENI. V lost 2 bases, J lost 12 bases, and 5 bases stayed unmatched. DNA for the CDR3: TGTGCCAGCTCACCAGGACAGGTGGGACAGTATTTT. This codes for CASSPGQVGQYF.

CDR3 nucleotides: TGTGCCAGCAGTAGGTTGACAGGGGGTAGGACTGAAGCTTTCTTT. This translates into CASSRLTGGRTEAFF. This sequence joins TRBV27 and TRBJ1-1; 9 bases are shared with TRBD1. This CDR3 is 15 amino acids long. Germline V CDR1 and CDR2: MNHEY, SMNVEV (reference sequence). The ends lost 5 bases at V and 5 bases at J; junction bases unmatched: 9.

The chain links TRBV19 to TRBJ2-1, with TRBD1 matching 7 bases. V dropped 10 bases and J dropped 6; count of bases not matched to a gene: 6. The CDR3 covers 12 residues. Germline CDR1 and CDR2: LNHDA and SQIVND (reference sequence). In DNA, the CDR3 is TGTGCCACCCTGACAGGGATCAATGAGCAGTTCTTC. This codes for CATLTGINEQFF.

The chain uses TRBV28 and TRBJ2-7; perhaps TRBD1 as D (6 bases). CDR1 is MDHEN and CDR2 is SYDVKM in the germline V gene. Trimming shortened V by 4 bases and J by 2 bases, and 15 bases separated the two germline ends. The CDR3 length is 15 residues. The CDR3 sequence is CASSSPPEGAYEQYF. The CDR3 bases are TGTGCCAGCAGTTCCCCCCCTGAGGGGGCCTACGAGCAGTACTTC. Combining the CDR3 with reference TRBV28 and TRBJ2-7 gives the whole variable domain DVKVTQSSRYLVKRTGEKVFLECVQDMDHENMFWYRQDPGLGLRLIYFSYDVKMKEKGDIPEGYSVSREKKERFSLILESASTNQTSMYLCASSSPPEGAYEQYFGPGTRLTVT.

This clone was picked up one time. As DNA, the CDR3 is TGCGCCAGCAGTATTGGGCAGGTCGGGGAGACCCAGTACTTC. Translation: CASSIGQVGETQYF. The chain links TRBV5-1 to TRBJ2-5; D remains unclear. The CDR3 runs to 14 residues. V was shortened by 5 bases and J by 5 bases, with 16 bases between the two germline ends. CDR1 and CDR2 (germline): SGHRS, YFSETQ.